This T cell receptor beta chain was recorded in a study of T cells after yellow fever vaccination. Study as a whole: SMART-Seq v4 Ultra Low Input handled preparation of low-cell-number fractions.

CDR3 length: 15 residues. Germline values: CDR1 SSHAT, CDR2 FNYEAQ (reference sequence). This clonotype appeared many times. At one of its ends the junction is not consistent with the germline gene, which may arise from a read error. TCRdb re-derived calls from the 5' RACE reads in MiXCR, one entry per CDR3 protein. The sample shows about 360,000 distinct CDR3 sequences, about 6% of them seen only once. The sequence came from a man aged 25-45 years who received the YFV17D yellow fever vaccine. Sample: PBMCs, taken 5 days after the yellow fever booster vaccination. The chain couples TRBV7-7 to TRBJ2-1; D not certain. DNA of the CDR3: TGTGCTAGCAGCCCTTCGTCCAGCTCCTACAATGAGCAGTTCTTC. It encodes CASSPSSSSYNEQFF.